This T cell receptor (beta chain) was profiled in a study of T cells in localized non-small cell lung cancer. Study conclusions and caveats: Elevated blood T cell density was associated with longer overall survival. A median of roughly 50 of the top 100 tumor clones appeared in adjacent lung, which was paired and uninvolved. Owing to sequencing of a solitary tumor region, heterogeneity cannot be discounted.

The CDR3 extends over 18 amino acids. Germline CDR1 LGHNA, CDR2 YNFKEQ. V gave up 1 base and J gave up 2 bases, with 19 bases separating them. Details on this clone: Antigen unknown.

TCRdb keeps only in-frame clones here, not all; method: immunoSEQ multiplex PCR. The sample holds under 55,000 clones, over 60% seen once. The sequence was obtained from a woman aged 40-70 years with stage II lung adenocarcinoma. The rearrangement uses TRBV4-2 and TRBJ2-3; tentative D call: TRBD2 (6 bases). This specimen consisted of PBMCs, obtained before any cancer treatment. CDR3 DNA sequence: TGTGCCAGCAGCCAAGTTGGCGGGACGGCTACGCTCACAGATACGCAGTATTTT. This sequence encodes CASSQVGGTATLTDTQYF.